This T cell receptor (beta chain) came from a study of cytomegalovirus exposure and HLA in healthy donors. A word on this clone: Its antigen is as yet unknown.

Sequencing was performed with immunoSEQ multiplex PCR; in TCRdb, only in-frame clones are kept and a portion is missing. The sample has 150,000 to 180,000 clones; about 86% are singletons. Broader study findings: The TCR clusters that emerged in the first cohort tended, a later analysis found, to co-occur in the approximately 110 validation repertoires. CMV antigen specificity of three CMV-associated chains was confirmed in vitro. There were some public TCRs occurring in many donors, but most TCR sequences were rare.

From the 120-subject validation cohort, which was separate from the roughly 700-subject first cohort, the donors were drawn. From germline, CDR1 is GTSNPN and CDR2 SVGIG (reference sequence). This CDR3 comprises 14 residues. V dropped 5 bases and J dropped 2; count of bases not matched to a gene: 3. The source of this sequence is a man aged 18 to 29 in good health and CMV-seropositive. Material: PBMCs. The V gene is TRBV30, the J gene TRBJ2-1; TRBD2 matches 10 bases. In DNA form, the CDR3 reads TGTGCCTGGGATCTAGCGGGGGCCTACAATGAGCAGTTCTTC. The encoded protein is CAWDLAGAYNEQFF.